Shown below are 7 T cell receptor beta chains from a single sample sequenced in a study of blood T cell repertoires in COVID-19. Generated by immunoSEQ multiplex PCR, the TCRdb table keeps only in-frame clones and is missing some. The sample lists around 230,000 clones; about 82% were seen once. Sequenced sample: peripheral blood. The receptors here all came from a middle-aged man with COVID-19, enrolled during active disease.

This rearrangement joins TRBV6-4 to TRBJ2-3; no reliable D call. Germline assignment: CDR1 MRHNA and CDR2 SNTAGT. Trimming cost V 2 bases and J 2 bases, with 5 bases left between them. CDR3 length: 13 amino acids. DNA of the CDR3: TGTGCCAGCAGTGACACTAACACAGATACGCAGTATTTT. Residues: CASSDTNTDTQYF.

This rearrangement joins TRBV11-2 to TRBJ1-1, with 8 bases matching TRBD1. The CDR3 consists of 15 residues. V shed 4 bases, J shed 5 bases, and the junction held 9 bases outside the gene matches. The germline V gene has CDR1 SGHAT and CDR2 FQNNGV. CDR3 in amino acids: CASSSLIRGLTEAFF. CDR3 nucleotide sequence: TGTGCCAGCAGCTCGTTAATCAGGGGGCTTACTGAAGCTTTCTTT.

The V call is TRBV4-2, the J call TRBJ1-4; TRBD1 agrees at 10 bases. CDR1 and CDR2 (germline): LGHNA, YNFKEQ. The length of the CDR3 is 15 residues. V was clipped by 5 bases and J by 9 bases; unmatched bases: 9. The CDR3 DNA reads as TGTGCCAGCAGCGATCAGGGACAGGGGACGAAAAAACTGTTTTTT. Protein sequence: CASSDQGQGTKKLFF.

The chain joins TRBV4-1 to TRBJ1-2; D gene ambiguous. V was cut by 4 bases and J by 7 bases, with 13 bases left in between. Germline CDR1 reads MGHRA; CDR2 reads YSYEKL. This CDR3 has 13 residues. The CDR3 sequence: CASSPPYGVGYTF. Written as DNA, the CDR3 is TGCGCCAGCAGCCCCCCTTACGGGGTTGGCTACACCTTC.

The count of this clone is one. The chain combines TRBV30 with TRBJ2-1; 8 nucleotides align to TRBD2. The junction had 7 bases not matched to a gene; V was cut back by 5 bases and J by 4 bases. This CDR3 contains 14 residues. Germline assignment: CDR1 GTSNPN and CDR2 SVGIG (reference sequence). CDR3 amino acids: CAWSGGGLYNEQFF. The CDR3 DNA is TGTGCCTGGTCTGGCGGGGGGTTGTACAATGAGCAGTTCTTC. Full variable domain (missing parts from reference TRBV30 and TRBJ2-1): SQTIHQWPATLVQPVGSPLSLECTVEGTSNPNLYWYRQAAGRGLQLLFYSVGIGQISSEVPQNLSASRPQDRQFILSSKKLLLSDSGFYLCAWSGGGLYNEQFFGPGTRLTVL.

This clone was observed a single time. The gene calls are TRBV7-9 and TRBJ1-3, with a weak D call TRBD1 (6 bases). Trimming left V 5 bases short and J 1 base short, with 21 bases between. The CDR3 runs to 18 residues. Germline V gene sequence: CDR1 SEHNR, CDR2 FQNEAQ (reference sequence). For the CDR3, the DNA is TGTGCCAGCAGCGACAATGGTGGGGGGGCTGTATCTGGAAACACCATATATTTT. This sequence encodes CASSDNGGGAVSGNTIYF.

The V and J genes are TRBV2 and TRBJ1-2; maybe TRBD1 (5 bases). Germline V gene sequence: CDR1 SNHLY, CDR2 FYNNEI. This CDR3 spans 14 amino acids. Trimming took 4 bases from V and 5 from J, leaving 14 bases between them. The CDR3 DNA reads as TGTGCCAGCAGTGTGCGGGGGGAAGGGTATGGCTACACCTTC. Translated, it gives CASSVRGEGYGYTF.